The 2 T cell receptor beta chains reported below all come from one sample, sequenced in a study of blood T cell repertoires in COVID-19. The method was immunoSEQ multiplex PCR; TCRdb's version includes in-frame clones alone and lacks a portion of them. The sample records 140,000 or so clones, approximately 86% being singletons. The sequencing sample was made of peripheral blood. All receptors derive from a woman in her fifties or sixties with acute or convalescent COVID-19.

CDR3 protein: CASSLVTTSGANVLTF. CDR3 nucleotides: TGTGCCAGCAGTCTAGTTACTACCTCTGGGGCCAACGTCCTGACTTTC. The V gene is TRBV28, the J gene TRBJ2-6; D ambiguous. Trimming took off 5 bases at V and 0 bases at J, with 11 bases between the two ends. CDR1 and CDR2 from the germline V gene are MDHEN and SYDVKM. The CDR3 loop spans 16 amino acids.

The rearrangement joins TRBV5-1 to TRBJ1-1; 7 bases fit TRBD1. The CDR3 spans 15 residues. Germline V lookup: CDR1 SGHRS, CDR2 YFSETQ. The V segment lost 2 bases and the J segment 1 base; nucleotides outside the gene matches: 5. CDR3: CASSFSGTANTEAFF. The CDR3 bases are TGCGCCAGCAGCTTCTCCGGGACAGCGAACACTGAAGCTTTCTTT.